Listed here are 28 T cell receptor beta chains from one sample, sequenced in a study of blood T cell repertoires in COVID-19. Generated by immunoSEQ multiplex PCR, the TCRdb table keeps only in-frame clones and is missing some. The sample contains a few hundred thousand clones, around 83% of which appear only once. The source material was peripheral blood. These receptors were taken from a woman aged 40 to 50 who had recovered from COVID-19.

This chain connects TRBV9 to TRBJ1-4; 8 positions match TRBD1. The J segment lost 7 bases and the V segment lost 3 bases, leaving 8 bases of the junction unmatched. The V gene's germline CDR1 is SGDLS and CDR2 YYNGEE. The CDR3 spans 15 residues. The CDR3 sequence is CASSGPAGGGEKLFF. CDR3 coding DNA: TGTGCCAGCAGCGGACCTGCAGGGGGCGGTGAAAAACTGTTTTTT. The entire variable domain, with the rest obtained from reference TRBV9 and TRBJ1-4, is as follows: DSGVTQTPKHLITATGQRVTLRCSPRSGDLSVYWYQQSLDQGLQFLIQYYNGEERAKGNILERFSAQQFPDLHSELNLSSLELGDSALYFCASSGPAGGGEKLFFGSGTQLSVL.

This clone has just a few counts. The genes are TRBV3-1 (or the pseudogene TRBV3-2) and TRBJ1-1; D unclear. Germline CDR1 is LGHDT and CDR2 is YNNKEL (reference sequence). With 1 base removed from V and 4 bases from J, the gap between germline ends came to 10 bases. The CDR3 totals 14 residues. The CDR3 nucleotides are TGTGCCAGCAGCCAAGGAAACACCCCCACTGAAGCTTTCTTT. It is translated as CASSQGNTPTEAFF.

The chain combines TRBV5-4 with TRBJ1-2; D uncertain. This CDR3 has 17 residues. The V end lost 4 bases, the J end lost 4 bases, and 23 bases lay between the germline ends. Germline CDR1 is SGHNT and CDR2 is YYREEE (reference sequence). This CDR3 reads CASSASGFTGMTYGYTF. The CDR3 DNA reads TGTGCCAGCAGCGCCTCGGGGTTCACGGGGATGACCTATGGCTACACCTTC.

This chain links TRBV10-3 with TRBJ2-5; TRBD1 agrees at 10 bases. This CDR3 has 13 amino acids. After removal of 11 bases from V and 2 bases from J, the junction contained 5 bases not matched to a gene. Germline CDR1 and CDR2: ENHRY and SYGVKD. CDR3 loop: CASGTGDQETQYF. The CDR3, as DNA: TGTGCCTCCGGGACAGGGGATCAAGAGACCCAGTACTTC.

The chain combines TRBV6-5 with TRBJ2-5, with D tentatively TRBD1 (6 bases). The V gene lost 9 bases and the J gene lost 7 bases, with 24 bases spanning the gap. Germline lookup yields CDR1 MNHEY and CDR2 SVGAGI. This CDR3 region has 15 residues. CDR3 residues: CASRDTRTSAATQYF. The CDR3 nucleotides read TGTGCCAGTCGGGACACCCGCACGTCGGCAGCGACCCAGTACTTC.

To note about this clone: Mismatch with germline at one junction end may stem from a read error. The rearrangement joins TRBV4-2 to TRBJ2-7; possible D gene TRBD1, 5 bases. The CDR3 spans 11 residues. Per germline, CDR1 LGHNA and CDR2 YNFKEQ. CDR3 region: CASSRKQAWAF. Here the CDR3 DNA reads TGTGCCAGCAGCCGAAAACAGGCCTGGGCTTTC.

This chain uses TRBV18 with TRBJ2-7, with 8 nucleotides matching TRBD1. Germline V gene data show CDR1 as KGHSH and CDR2 as LQKENI. This CDR3 comprises 16 residues. Trimming at V came to 0 bases and at J to 0 bases, leaving 4 bases not matched to a gene. The CDR3 region has the DNA TGTGCCAGCTCACCACCGTGGACAGGGAGCTCCTACGAGCAGTACTTC. As protein: CASSPPWTGSSYEQYF.

The chain uses TRBV30 and TRBJ1-5, with 8 bases that match TRBD1. Germline CDR1 GTSNPN, CDR2 SVGIG (reference sequence). CDR3 size: 13 residues. J lost 3 bases, V lost 5 bases, and 3 bases had no gene match. The DNA of the CDR3 is TGTGCCTGGGCCAGGGGGCCCAATCAGCCCCAGCATTTT. This sequence encodes CAWARGPNQPQHF. The complete variable domain, with remaining parts taken from reference TRBV30 and TRBJ1-5, reads SQTIHQWPATLVQPVGSPLSLECTVEGTSNPNLYWYRQAAGRGLQLLFYSVGIGQISSEVPQNLSASRPQDRQFILSSKKLLLSDSGFYLCAWARGPNQPQHFGDGTRLSIL.

This chain's CDR3 is CASRNRDRGSYEQYF. CDR3 coding DNA: TGTGCCAGCAGGAACCGGGACAGGGGTTCTTACGAGCAGTACTTC. This chain connects TRBV6-5 to TRBJ2-7; 10 nucleotides match TRBD1. V lost 6 bases to trimming and J lost 4 bases; unmatched junction nucleotides: 9. The CDR3 contains 15 residues. Per germline, CDR1 MNHEY and CDR2 SVGAGI.

The chain couples TRBV27 to TRBJ2-2, with D possibly being TRBD2 (5 bases). The CDR3 covers 16 residues. CDR1 and CDR2 from the germline V gene are MNHEY and SMNVEV (reference sequence). V was trimmed by 5 bases and J by 0 bases, leaving 13 bases between them. Here the CDR3 DNA reads TGTGCCAGCAGTCCCCTAACTAGATCGAACACCGGGGAGCTGTTTTTT. Encoded protein: CASSPLTRSNTGELFF.

A single count supports this clone. The V call is TRBV19, the J call TRBJ2-1; 10 bases agree with TRBD1. The germline CDR1 and CDR2 sequences are LNHDA and SQIVND (reference sequence). V shed 8 bases, J shed 9 bases, and the junction held 10 bases outside the gene matches. The CDR3 is 14 residues long. The CDR3 nucleotides are TGTGCCAGTCGCTTGGGACAGGGGTACGGTGAGCAGTTCTTC. It translates to CASRLGQGYGEQFF.

This chain joins TRBV3-1 (or the pseudogene TRBV3-2) and TRBJ2-7; D ambiguous. The V end lost 2 bases, the J end lost 3 bases, and 11 bases lay between the germline ends. This CDR3 region has 14 residues. CDR1 and CDR2 from the germline V gene are LGHDT and YNNKEL (reference sequence). The CDR3 nucleotides read TGTGCCAGCAGCCAATTAAGCCGGAGCTACGAGCAGTACTTC. Translating gives CASSQLSRSYEQYF.

The CDR3 loop reads CASTAVGTGTQPQHF. Here the CDR3 DNA reads TGTGCCAGTACCGCCGTTGGGACAGGGACTCAGCCCCAGCATTTT. The chain uses TRBV19 and TRBJ1-5; TRBD1 matches 9 bases. The germline CDR1 and CDR2 sequences are LNHDA and SQIVND (reference sequence). The CDR3 covers 15 residues. With V trimmed by 7 bases and J by 6 bases, 10 bases remained unmatched.

DNA for the CDR3: TGCGCCAGCAGTGAACAGGGCAATCAGCCCCAGCATTTT. The encoded protein is CASSEQGNQPQHF. V usage is TRBV10-2 and J usage is TRBJ1-5; D may be TRBD1 (5 bases). Trimming cost V 3 bases and J 2 bases, with 5 bases left between them. The CDR3 has 13 amino acids. Germline V gene sequence: CDR1 WSHSY, CDR2 SAAADI.

This clone is a singleton in its sample. V gene TRBV6-2 or TRBV6-3 combines with J gene TRBJ2-1; 11 bases map to TRBD2. The junction had 6 bases not matched to a gene; V was cut back by 2 bases and J by 9 bases. Germline assignment: CDR1 MNHEY and CDR2 SVGEGT. The CDR3 extends over 15 amino acids. This CDR3 is CASSYPSGGWGEQFF. The CDR3 region has the DNA TGTGCCAGCAGTTACCCTAGCGGGGGGTGGGGTGAGCAGTTCTTC.

V usage is TRBV7-9 and J usage is TRBJ1-2, with TRBD1 matching over 7 bases. V shed 5 bases, J shed 8 bases, and the junction held 8 bases outside the gene matches. Germline CDR1 and CDR2: SEHNR and FQNEAQ (reference sequence). The CDR3 has 13 amino acids. The CDR3 region has the DNA TGTGCCAGCAGCGATACAGGGGTTGGGGGCTACACCTTC. Its protein is CASSDTGVGGYTF.

V usage is TRBV4-3 and J usage is TRBJ1-1; 7 bases align to TRBD1. Germline CDR1 reads LGHNA; CDR2 reads YSLEER. J lost 1 base, V lost 5 bases, and 4 bases had no gene match. The CDR3 is made up of 14 amino acids. The CDR3 DNA is TGCGCCAGCAGCGTCGACAGGGAGAACACTGAAGCTTTCTTT. The encoded protein is CASSVDRENTEAFF.

The chain joins TRBV5-6 to TRBJ1-1; D remains unclear. Looked up from germline, CDR1 is SGHDT and CDR2 is YYEEEE. CDR3 length: 15 residues. The V and J ends lost 0 bases and 1 base respectively, with 10 bases between them. The CDR3 DNA follows: TGTGCCAGCAGCTTGGAAGCGACCGAGAACACTGAAGCTTTCTTT. Encoded protein: CASSLEATENTEAFF. Filled out from reference TRBV5-6 and TRBJ1-1, the complete variable domain reads DAGVTQSPTHLIKTRGQQVTLRCSPKSGHDTVSWYQQALGQGPQFIFQYYEEEERQRGNFPDRFSGHQFPNYSSELNVNALLLGDSALYLCASSLEATENTEAFFGQGTRLTVV.

CDR3 amino acids: CASTSSGTGRNQPQHF. The CDR3, as DNA: TGTGCCAGCACTTCCTCCGGGACAGGGAGAAATCAGCCCCAGCATTTT. The chain has TRBV6-2 or TRBV6-3 and TRBJ1-5; 9 nucleotides align to TRBD1. This CDR3 contains 16 residues. The V gene's germline CDR1 is MNHEY and CDR2 SVGEGT. V shed 7 bases, J shed 4 bases, and the junction held 11 bases outside the gene matches.

The table lists this clone with a few counts. The rearrangement links TRBV7-2 to TRBJ1-2; no definite D call. Trimming removed 4 bases from V and 3 bases from J, with 6 bases in between. Germline assignment: CDR1 SGHTA and CDR2 FQGNSA. CDR3 size: 12 residues. The CDR3 DNA reads as TGTGCCAGCAGCTCCGTATACTATGGCTACACCTTC. It specifies CASSSVYYGYTF. Full variable domain (outside the CDR3, taken from reference TRBV7-2 and TRBJ1-2): GAGVSQSPSNKVTEKGKDVELRCDPISGHTALYWYRQSLGQGLEFLIYFQGNSAPDKSGLPSDRFSAERTGGSVSTLTIQRTQQEDSAVYLCASSSVYYGYTFGSGTRLTVV.

The chain links TRBV7-2 to TRBJ2-1, with TRBD2 as a possible D gene (6 bases). There are 14 residues in the CDR3. Looked up from germline, CDR1 is SGHTA and CDR2 is FQGNSA. V lost 3 bases and J 9 bases, leaving 15 bases between the germline ends. The CDR3 region is CASSFSTSGTEQFF. The CDR3 region has the DNA TGTGCCAGCAGCTTTTCGACTAGTGGCACTGAGCAGTTCTTC. Looking up the rest from reference TRBV7-2 and TRBJ2-1 gives the full variable domain: GAGVSQSPSNKVTEKGKDVELRCDPISGHTALYWYRQSLGQGLEFLIYFQGNSAPDKSGLPSDRFSAERTGGSVSTLTIQRTQQEDSAVYLCASSFSTSGTEQFFGPGTRLTVL.

This clone has a handful of counts. The chain is built from TRBV3-1 (or the pseudogene TRBV3-2) and TRBJ2-1, with 8 bases fitting TRBD2. The ends lost 5 bases at V and 2 bases at J; junction bases unmatched: 8. This CDR3 region has 16 residues. The germline CDR1 and CDR2 sequences are LGHDT and YNNKEL (reference sequence). CDR3 region: CASSFDRGGTYNEQFF. For the CDR3, the DNA is TGTGCCAGCAGCTTTGATCGGGGGGGCACCTACAATGAGCAGTTCTTC.

V is TRBV16 and J is TRBJ2-7; maybe TRBD1 (6 bases). The V and J ends lost 2 bases and 1 base respectively, with 12 bases between them. The CDR3 is 15 amino acids. Germline V gene data show CDR1 as KGHSY and CDR2 as FQNENV. The CDR3 reads CASSQQDSVSYEQYF. CDR3 nucleotide sequence: TGTGCCAGCAGCCAACAGGACAGCGTTTCCTACGAGCAGTACTTC. Complete variable domain (other parts from reference TRBV16 and TRBJ2-7): GEEVAQTPKHLVRGEGQKAKLYCAPIKGHSYVFWYQQVLKNEFKFLISFQNENVFDETGMPKERFSAKCLPNSPCSLEIQATKLEDSAVYFCASSQQDSVSYEQYFGPGTRLTVT.

This clone appeared a single time. V is TRBV9 and J is TRBJ1-1, with 8 nucleotides matching TRBD1. CDR1 is SGDLS, CDR2 YYNGEE, per germline. The V segment lost 4 bases and the J segment 3 bases; nucleotides outside the gene matches: 5. This CDR3 spans 14 amino acids. CDR3 region: CASSPTTGDTEAFF. As DNA, the CDR3 is TGTGCCAGCAGCCCAACGACAGGGGACACTGAAGCTTTCTTT.

The CDR3 here is CASSPGNQPQHF. CDR3 DNA sequence: TGTGCCAGCAGCCCGGGAAATCAGCCCCAGCATTTT. This chain uses TRBV7-8 with TRBJ1-5; D is unresolved. Trimming removed 5 bases from V and 4 bases from J, with 6 bases in between. The CDR3 has 12 residues. The germline CDR1 and CDR2 sequences are SGHVS and FQNEAQ.

V gene TRBV19 combines with J gene TRBJ1-2; 8 nucleotides agree with TRBD1. Looked up from germline, CDR1 is LNHDA and CDR2 is SQIVND (reference sequence). J gave up 2 bases and V 7 bases, and 6 bases lay outside the gene matches. CDR3 length: 14 amino acids. The CDR3 sequence: CASNPTGENYGYTF. The CDR3 nucleotides read TGTGCCAGTAACCCGACAGGGGAGAACTATGGCTACACCTTC. The full variable domain, completed using reference TRBV19 and TRBJ1-2, is DGGITQSPKYLFRKEGQNVTLSCEQNLNHDAMYWYRQDPGQGLRLIYYSQIVNDFQKGDIAEGYSVSREKKESFPLTVTSAQKNPTAFYLCASNPTGENYGYTFGSGTRLTVV.

This chain joins TRBV6-5 and TRBJ2-3; weak D call: TRBD1 (5 bases). Trimming pared 4 bases from V and 5 bases from J, leaving 13 bases between. The CDR3 has 14 amino acids. Germline assignment: CDR1 MNHEY and CDR2 SVGAGI. CDR3 bases: TGTGCCAGCAGTTCGGTCAGGGATAGAGATACGCAGTATTTT. Its translation: CASSSVRDRDTQYF.

The chain couples TRBV28 to TRBJ1-1; TRBD1 might be the D (6 bases). CDR3 length equals 15 residues. The V gene's germline CDR1 is MDHEN and CDR2 SYDVKM. Trimming removed 7 bases from V and 5 bases from J, with 20 bases in between. The chain's CDR3 is CASTLWARGITEAFF. CDR3 DNA: TGTGCCAGCACCCTTTGGGCCAGGGGTATTACTGAAGCTTTCTTT. Supplemented by reference TRBV28 and TRBJ1-1, the full variable domain reads DVKVTQSSRYLVKRTGEKVFLECVQDMDHENMFWYRQDPGLGLRLIYFSYDVKMKEKGDIPEGYSVSREKKERFSLILESASTNQTSMYLCASTLWARGITEAFFGQGTRLTVV.